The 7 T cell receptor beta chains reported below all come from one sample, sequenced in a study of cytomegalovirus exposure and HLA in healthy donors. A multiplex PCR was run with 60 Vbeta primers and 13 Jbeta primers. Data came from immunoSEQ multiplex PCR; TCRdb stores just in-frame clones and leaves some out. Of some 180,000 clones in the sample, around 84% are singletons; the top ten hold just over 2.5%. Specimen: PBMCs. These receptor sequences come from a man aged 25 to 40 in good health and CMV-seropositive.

The CDR3 here is CASSLSGATNEKLFF. The CDR3 bases are TGTGCCAGCAGCTTGAGTGGAGCAACTAATGAAAAACTGTTTTTT. The chain joins TRBV5-8 to TRBJ1-4, with no clear D. V lost 1 base and J 0 bases, leaving 7 bases between the germline ends. CDR1 is SGHTS, CDR2 YDEGEE, per germline. The CDR3 runs to 15 residues. The whole variable domain, filled in from reference TRBV5-8 and TRBJ1-4, reads EAGVTQSPTHLIKTRGQQATLRCSPISGHTSVYWYQQALGLGLQFLLWYDEGEERNRGNFPPRFSGRQFPNYSSELNVNALELEDSALYLCASSLSGATNEKLFFGSGTQLSVL.

CDR3 DNA sequence: TGTGCCAGCAGCTTGGGGGGTCGTGATCAGCCCCAGCATTTT. It yields the protein CASSLGGRDQPQHF. The genes are TRBV7-9 and TRBJ1-5; TRBD1 might be the D (5 bases). Germline CDR1 is SEHNR and CDR2 is FQNEAQ (reference sequence). The ends were cut back, 3 bases at V and 5 bases at J, with 11 bases in the middle. The CDR3 has 14 residues.

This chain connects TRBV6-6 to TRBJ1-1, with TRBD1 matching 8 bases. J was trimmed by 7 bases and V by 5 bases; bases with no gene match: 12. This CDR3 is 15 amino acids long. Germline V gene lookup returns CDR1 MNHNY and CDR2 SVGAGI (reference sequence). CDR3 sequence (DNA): TGTGCCAGCAGTAATCAGGGGGCGCGGGCTGATGAAGCTTTCTTT. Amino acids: CASSNQGARADEAFF.

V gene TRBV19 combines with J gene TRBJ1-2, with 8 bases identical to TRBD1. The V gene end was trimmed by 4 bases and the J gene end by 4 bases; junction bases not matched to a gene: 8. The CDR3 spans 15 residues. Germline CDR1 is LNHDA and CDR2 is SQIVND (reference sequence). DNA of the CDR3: TGTGCCAGTAGTAAGACAGGGGATGGTAGCTATGGCTACACCTTC. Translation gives CASSKTGDGSYGYTF. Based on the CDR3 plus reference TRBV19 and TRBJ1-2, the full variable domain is DGGITQSPKYLFRKEGQNVTLSCEQNLNHDAMYWYRQDPGQGLRLIYYSQIVNDFQKGDIAEGYSVSREKKESFPLTVTSAQKNPTAFYLCASSKTGDGSYGYTFGSGTRLTVV.

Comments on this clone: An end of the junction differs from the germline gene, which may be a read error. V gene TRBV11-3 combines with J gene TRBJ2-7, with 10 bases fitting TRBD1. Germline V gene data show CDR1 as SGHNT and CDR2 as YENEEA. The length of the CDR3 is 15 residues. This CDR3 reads CASSFRDRGSYKQYF. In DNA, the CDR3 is TGTGCCAGCAGCTTCCGGGACAGGGGCTCCTACAAGCAGTACTTC.

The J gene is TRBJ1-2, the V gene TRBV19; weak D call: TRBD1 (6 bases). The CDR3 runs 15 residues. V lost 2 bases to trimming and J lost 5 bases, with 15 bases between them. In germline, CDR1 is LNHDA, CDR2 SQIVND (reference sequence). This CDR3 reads CASSISSGVGYGYTF. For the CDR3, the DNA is TGTGCCAGTAGTATATCGTCAGGGGTTGGGTATGGCTACACCTTC.

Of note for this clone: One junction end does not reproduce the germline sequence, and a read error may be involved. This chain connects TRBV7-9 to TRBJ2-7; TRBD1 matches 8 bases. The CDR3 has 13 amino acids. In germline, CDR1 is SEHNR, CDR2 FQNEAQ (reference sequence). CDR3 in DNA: TGTTCCAGCAGCTCGGGACAGGCCTACGAGCAGTACTTC. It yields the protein CSSSSGQAYEQYF.